This is a list of T cell receptor beta chains from one sample in a study of Graves' ophthalmopathy and Graves' hyperthyroidism. MiXCR, run by TCRdb on the multiplex PCR reads, gives a single entry per CDR3 protein. The sample holds roughly 480,000 distinct CDR3 sequences, under 15% seen once. Material for sequencing was blood. The receptors were sampled from a woman aged 25-40 years with Graves' ophthalmopathy. CDR3s include the opening cysteine and the closing phenylalanine or tryptophan. D genes are given only for firm matches. A row's size may be missing; if present it is once, few, many or a size class.

V	D	J	size	CDR3	DNA
TRBV20-1	.	TRBJ2-7	few	CSADMGESYEQCF	TGCAGTGCCGACATGGGAGAGTCCTACGAGCAGTGCTTC
TRBV18	.	TRBJ1-1	many	CASSPGQVPTEAFF	TGTGCCAGCTCACCAGGGCAGGTGCCAACTGAAGCTTTCTTT
TRBV12-3/TRBV12-4	.	TRBJ1-1	many	CASTTQGYTEAFF	TGTGCCAGCACCACTCAGGGGTACACTGAAGCTTTCTTT
TRBV28	TRBD1	TRBJ1-2	many	CASRSPRTGGTPNYGYTF	TGTGCCAGCAGATCCCCCCGGACAGGAGGTACCCCTAACTATGGCTACACCTTC
TRBV12-5	TRBD1	TRBJ2-7	.	CASGLVTKGQGYEQCF	TGCGCTAGTGGTTTGGTAACCAAGGGACAGGGGTACGAGCAGTGCTTC
TRBV12-3/TRBV12-4	.	TRBJ1-3	many	CASSPRPSGNTIYF	TGTGCCAGCAGCCCTAGGCCGTCTGGAAACACCATATATTTT
TRBV6-1	.	TRBJ1-2	many	CASSELSQFYGYTF	TGTGCCAGCAGTGAACTAAGTCAGTTCTATGGCTACACCTTC
TRBV27	.	TRBJ1-3	many	CASSLQASGNTIYF	TGTGCCAGCAGTTTACAGGCCTCTGGAAACACCATATATTTT
TRBV2	.	TRBJ1-1	many	CASTNPRGYTEAFF	TGTGCCAGCACTAACCCCCGGGGGTACACTGAAGCTTTCTTT
TRBV27	.	TRBJ1-1	many	CASSLSPARENTEAFF	TGTGCCAGCAGTTTATCGCCCGCTAGGGAGAACACTGAAGCTTTCTTT
TRBV24-1	.	TRBJ1-2	once	CATNSDGSNYGYTF	TGTGCCACCAACTCGGACGGATCTAACTATGGCTACACCTTC
TRBV20-1	.	TRBJ1-6	.	CSAISPGGAHSPLHF	TGCAGTGCTATCTCACCGGGGGGCGCGCATTCACCCCTCCACTTT
TRBV7-8	.	TRBJ1-3	many	CASRQNENSGNTIYF	TGTGCCAGTAGACAGAACGAGAACTCTGGAAACACCATATATTTT
TRBV20-1	.	TRBJ1-2	many	CSARVAGTMYGYTF	TGCAGTGCTAGAGTGGCAGGGACGATGTATGGCTACACCTTC
TRBV20-1	TRBD1	TRBJ1-2	many	CSAPTGDYGYTF	TGCAGTGCCCCGACAGGGGACTATGGCTACACCTTC
TRBV10-3	TRBD1	TRBJ2-2	.	CAISGRGGTLNTGELFF	TGTGCCATCAGTGGAAGAGGGGGCACTCTAAACACCGGGGAGCTGTTTTTT
TRBV5-1	.	TRBJ1-1	many	CATRWGADTEAFF	TGCGCCACAAGGTGGGGGGCGGACACTGAAGCTTTCTTT
TRBV4-2	TRBD1	TRBJ1-2	.	CASSHDRGEDGYTF	TGTGCCAGCAGCCATGACAGGGGTGAGGATGGCTACACCTTC